The 15 T cell receptor beta chains listed next were all sequenced from one sample in a study of blood T cells in healthy people across ages. Sample-barcoded 5' priming and a J-beta primer mix drove a second PCR of 7 to 11 cycles. TCRdb reprocessed the 5' RACE reads with MiXCR, giving one entry per CDR3 protein. The data show about 1,500,000 distinct CDR3 sequences, around 42% seen once. Sample: blood. The receptors originated from a woman between 18 and 29 years old in good health.

V gene TRBV7-9 combines with J gene TRBJ2-3, with 7 bases aligning to TRBD1. The CDR3 has 18 amino acids. Germline loops: CDR1 SEHNR, CDR2 FQNEAQ (reference sequence). Trimming cost V 0 bases and J 6 bases; bases outside gene matches: 15. CDR3 in amino acids: CASSLAGTGAAWSDTQYF. The CDR3 DNA reads TGTGCCAGCAGCTTAGCGGGCACAGGGGCCGCGTGGAGTGATACGCAGTATTTT.

This clonotype was recorded a few times. This chain connects TRBV5-5 to TRBJ2-7, with TRBD1 identical over 7 bases. The CDR3 is 16 amino acids. The germline CDR1 and CDR2 sequences are SGHKS and YYEKEE (reference sequence). The junction had 10 bases not matched to a gene; V was cut back by 4 bases and J by 0 bases. The CDR3 nucleotides read TGTGCCAGCAGCCCCGTGGACAGGATGAGCTCCTACGAGCAGTACTTC. The encoded protein is CASSPVDRMSSYEQYF.

This clonotype appeared a few times. The chain has TRBV6-1 and TRBJ1-2; D gene uncertain. Germline V gene sequence: CDR1 MNHNS, CDR2 SASEGT. Between the trimmed V and J ends, which lost 2 bases and 6 bases, there was a span of 13 bases. The length of the CDR3 is 14 residues. The CDR3 sequence is CASSERAGRDGYTF. The CDR3 coding sequence is TGTGCCAGCAGTGAACGGGCGGGGAGGGATGGCTACACCTTC.

In its sample, this clonotype was seen a few times. The chain links TRBV6-2 or TRBV6-3 to TRBJ2-1, with 11 positions matching TRBD2. Germline CDR1 reads MNHEY; CDR2 reads SVGEGT. The CDR3 contains 13 residues. Trimming cost V 7 bases and J 8 bases; bases outside gene matches: 4. The CDR3 here is CASTLAGDYEQFF. Written as DNA, the CDR3 is TGTGCCAGCACACTAGCGGGAGATTATGAGCAGTTCTTC.

The genes are TRBV11-2 and TRBJ2-4; 7 positions agree with TRBD2. CDR3 length: 13 residues. Per germline, CDR1 SGHAT and CDR2 FQNNGV. After removal of 4 bases from V and 9 bases from J, the junction contained 6 bases not matched to a gene. The CDR3, as DNA: TGTGCCAGCAGCTCGGCGGGGGAGGGCATTCAGTACTTC. Amino acid sequence: CASSSAGEGIQYF.

The CDR3 sequence: CSVERKQGYEQYF. CDR3 nucleotide sequence: TGCAGCGTTGAAAGAAAGCAGGGCTACGAGCAGTACTTC. V and J are TRBV29-1 and TRBJ2-4, with D possibly being TRBD1 (5 bases). Judging by the DNA end, TRBJ2-7 fits better; the J call may be wrong. Germline V gives CDR1 SQVTM, CDR2 ANQGSEA. This CDR3 region has 13 residues.

The chain has TRBV11-2 and TRBJ2-5, with TRBD2 as a possible D gene (5 bases). The J call may be incorrect, as the DNA end agrees better with TRBJ2-7. Germline assignment: CDR1 SGHAT and CDR2 FQNNGV. The CDR3 covers 13 residues. The CDR3 sequence: CASSSGMGYEQYF. CDR3 nucleotide sequence: TGTGCCAGCAGCTCGGGGATGGGGTACGAGCAGTACTTC.

The CDR3 coding sequence is TGTGCCAGCAGCGGATCACAGGGGGCGAACACTGAAGCTTTCTTT. Its translation: CASSGSQGANTEAFF. The chain joins TRBV2 to TRBJ1-1, with 9 bases matching TRBD1. Germline trimming cut 6 bases from V and 1 base from J; bases unmatched to any gene: 6. The germline V gene encodes CDR1 SNHLY and CDR2 FYNNEI. The CDR3 is 15 residues long.

The rearrangement joins TRBV6-5 to TRBJ2-7; tentative D call: TRBD1 (6 bases). The assigned J gene may be wrong: the sequence end matches TRBJ2-5 better. Germline CDR1 and CDR2: MNHEY and SVGAGI. The CDR3 runs 17 residues. The CDR3: CASSYSKGTILGETQYF. CDR3 in DNA: TGTGCCAGCAGTTACTCAAAAGGGACAATCCTCGGGGAGACCCAGTACTTC.

The gene calls are TRBV6-1 and TRBJ2-5; 12 bases fit TRBD2. The trim removed 7 bases at V and 4 bases at J, leaving 13 bases unmatched. The V gene's germline CDR1 is MNHNS and CDR2 SASEGT. This CDR3 is built from 17 residues. CDR3 sequence reads: CASTPKTSGGDRETQYF. DNA of the CDR3: TGTGCCAGCACCCCAAAGACTAGCGGGGGTGATAGAGAGACCCAGTACTTC.

About this clonotype: Its ends do not fully match the called genes, so a read error is possible. Here the CDR3 DNA reads TGTGCCAGCAGCCCTAGACTAGCCCAAAACATTCAGTACTTC. This sequence encodes CASSPRLAQNIQYF. The chain joins TRBV3-1 to TRBJ2-4; 7 bases agree with TRBD2. From germline, CDR1 is LGHDT and CDR2 YNNKEL (reference sequence). The CDR3 loop spans 14 amino acids.

This chain links TRBV7-8 with TRBJ2-1; 7 bases agree with TRBD1. Per germline, CDR1 SGHVS and CDR2 FQNEAQ. V shed 2 bases, J shed 10 bases, and the junction held 11 bases outside the gene matches. The CDR3 totals 15 residues. The CDR3 here is CASSLRGLESGEQFF. CDR3 sequence (DNA): TGTGCCAGCAGCTTAAGGGGGCTTGAGAGTGGAGAGCAGTTCTTC.

This chain joins TRBV7-3 and TRBJ1-1, with D possibly being TRBD1 (6 bases). Per the germline V gene, CDR1 is SGHTA and CDR2 is FQGTGA. Trimming took off 2 bases at V and 10 bases at J, with 11 bases between the two ends. The CDR3 extends over 12 amino acids. The CDR3 nucleotides read TGTGCCAGCAGCTTACACAGGGTAGGAGCTTTCTTT. It encodes CASSLHRVGAFF.

CDR3 coding DNA: TGCAGTGCTAGAGATCTCCCGACGAGAGGATCACCCCTCCACTTT. Protein product: CSARDLPTRGSPLHF. The gene calls are TRBV20-1 and TRBJ1-6; D gene unclear. V lost 0 bases, J lost 10 bases, and 16 bases lay in between. The length of the CDR3 is 15 residues. Germline V lookup: CDR1 DFQATT, CDR2 SNEGSKA (reference sequence).

J is TRBJ1-6 and V is TRBV12-3 or TRBV12-4; TRBD1 matches 7 bases. This CDR3 spans 14 amino acids. V trimming: 5 bases; J trimming: 8 bases; junction bases outside the gene matches: 6. The CDR3 loop is CASSLTGNYSPLHF. The CDR3 DNA is TGTGCCAGCAGTCTGACAGGGAATTATTCACCCCTCCACTTT.